This record covers a single T cell receptor beta chain. This clone was recorded a few times. What antigen it recognizes has not been identified. No quality values exist for individual bases; no much larger clone is one base distant. The data derive from a study of beta chain features in type 1 diabetes listed by TCRdb under 2018. Context from the whole study: No differences in mean age, gender distribution, total cell number or subset yield were found between patients and healthy donors. A total of 100 million to 110 million sorted cells were examined across all samples, and a strong correlation was observed between cell number per subset and RNA yield. In the study, TCRB repertoires of sorted circulating CD4+ T cell subsets from recently diagnosed type 1 diabetes patients were compared with those of matched healthy donors. Regulatory and stem cell-like memory subsets were obtained from only 8 patients and roughly 8 healthy donors, while naive and central memory subsets were obtained from all 30 or so donors. Paper-wide results and their limitations: PCR might favor shorter templates, but patient and control samples were amplified and corrected together, so any skew would affect both groups equally. A moderate but significant shortening of TCRB CDR3 length was observed in type 1 diabetes patients in all four CD4+ subsets. Sequencing cDNA rather than genomic DNA could over-represent highly expressing activated cells, although activation and CD3 levels did not differ between groups. Patients with type 1 diabetes made fewer insertions and deleted more nucleotides at VDJ recombination sites, implying thymic rearrangement abnormalities. Only small numbers of individuals were included in the HLA sub-analyses, which left unresolved whether HLA type had any influence on TCRB rearrangement. Naive, central memory and regulatory TCRB repertoires appeared more similar among patients than among healthy donors.

The entire amount of isolated RNA was reverse transcribed using the High Capacity cDNA Reverse Transcription Kit, so the sequenced TCRB transcripts were expressed ones. Deep immunoSEQ sequencing was performed on naive, central memory and regulatory T cell samples, with an average of about 3.57 million total reads per sample. Sorted cells were lysed in RLT buffer and RNA was extracted with DNase-treated RNeasy Micro or Mini kits, depending on cell number. To prevent cross-contamination, every cell subset was processed on its own, while patient and healthy donor samples were processed together. The immunoSEQ multiplex PCR was used to amplify TCRB sequences from cDNA, generating 87-bp fragments that spanned the CDR3 region. The amplicons were sequenced using the Illumina HiSeq platform. As for how the authors treated the data: PCR bias was computationally corrected using synthetic template baselines, reads within Hamming distance 2 were collapsed, and singletons that could not be merged were discarded. By aligning reads against IMGT, V, D and J genes, CDR3 length, and insertions or deletions at six rearrangement sites were assigned. Within each subset, clonotype counts were normalized to sorted cell number, after which true diversity and Gini coefficients were computed with the tcR R package. Repertoire sharing was quantified using the overlap coefficient calculated on TCRB nucleotide sequences. As a proxy for the pre-selection repertoire, out-of-frame TCRB sequences from naive cells were analyzed. TCRdb took over this immuneACCESS table, retaining in-frame rearrangements with V and J assigned. Such tables are incomplete; in checked studies, under half of the missing clones stem from an unresolved V gene, and the remainder is unexplained. That table supplies the V and J calls and clone size; D and trimming were determined from the DNA. The sample table shows about 330,000 clones, and approximately 9.9% are seen once. The top ten clones comprise 0.015% of the sample.

Each donor gave one peripheral blood draw, around 100 mL on average, collected into heparinised tubes. Using a panel that included CD45RO, CCR7, CD25, CD127, CD95 and CD27, naive, central memory, regulatory and stem cell-like memory CD4+ T cells were sorted on a BD FACSAria II. Purity was above 95% for every sorted population. PBMCs were isolated right away by Lymphoprep density gradient centrifugation and were stained directly, without culture. So that batch effects would be minimized, each experiment stained and sorted samples in pairs, pairing one healthy donor with one patient. The TCR was taken from a young woman in good health. The sequenced sample was naive CD4+ T cells from blood. The cell subset or site label for this specimen denotes: true naive CD4+ T cells.

Here the CDR3 is given as CASSLTQNTEAFF. The nucleotide sequence is given as TGCGCCAGCAGCTTGACACAGAACACTGAAGCTTTCTTT. The rearranged chain carries TRBV5-1 and TRBJ1-1; the D gene identity is not certain. There are 13 amino acids in the CDR3, from cysteine to phenylalanine inclusive. The DNA shown is the 39-base CDR3, in frame from base 1. V is pared back by 1 base and J by 1 base, with 5 bases lying between the germline termini. CDR1 SGHRS and CDR2 YFSETQ were looked up in the germline V gene.